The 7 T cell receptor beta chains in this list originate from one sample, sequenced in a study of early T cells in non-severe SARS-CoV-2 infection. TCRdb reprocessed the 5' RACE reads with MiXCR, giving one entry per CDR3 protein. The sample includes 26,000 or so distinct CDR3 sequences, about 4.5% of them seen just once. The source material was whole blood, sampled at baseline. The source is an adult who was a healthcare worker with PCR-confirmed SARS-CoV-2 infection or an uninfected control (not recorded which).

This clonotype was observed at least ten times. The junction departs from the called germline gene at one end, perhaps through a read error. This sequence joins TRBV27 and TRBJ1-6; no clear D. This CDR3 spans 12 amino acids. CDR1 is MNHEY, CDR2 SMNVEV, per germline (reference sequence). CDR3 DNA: TGTGCCAGCAGCCTTCATAATTCATCCCTCCACTTT. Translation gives CASSLHNSSLHF.

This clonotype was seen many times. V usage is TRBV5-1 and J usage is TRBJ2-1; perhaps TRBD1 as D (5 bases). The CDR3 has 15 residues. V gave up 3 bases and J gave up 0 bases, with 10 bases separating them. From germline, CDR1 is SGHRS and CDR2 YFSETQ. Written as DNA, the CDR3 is TGCGCCAGCAGCTCAGACAGTAGCTCCTACAATGAGCAGTTCTTC. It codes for CASSSDSSSYNEQFF.

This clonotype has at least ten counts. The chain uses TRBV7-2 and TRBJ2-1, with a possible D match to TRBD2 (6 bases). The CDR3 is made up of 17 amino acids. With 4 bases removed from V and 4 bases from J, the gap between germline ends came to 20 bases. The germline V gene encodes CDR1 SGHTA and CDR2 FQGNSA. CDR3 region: CASSSGRLVGGYNEQFF. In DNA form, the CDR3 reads TGTGCCAGCAGCTCAGGAAGACTAGTCGGGGGTTACAATGAGCAGTTCTTC.

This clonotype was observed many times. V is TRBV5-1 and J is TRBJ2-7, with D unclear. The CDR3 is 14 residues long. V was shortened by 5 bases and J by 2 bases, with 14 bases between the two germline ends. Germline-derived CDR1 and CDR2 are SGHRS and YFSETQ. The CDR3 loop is CASSRTDRAYEQYF. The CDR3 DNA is TGCGCCAGCAGTAGGACGGACCGGGCCTACGAGCAGTACTTC.

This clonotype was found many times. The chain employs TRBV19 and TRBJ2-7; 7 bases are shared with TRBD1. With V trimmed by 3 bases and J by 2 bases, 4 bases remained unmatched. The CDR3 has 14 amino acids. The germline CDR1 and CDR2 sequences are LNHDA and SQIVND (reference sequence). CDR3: CASSIGRGTYEQYF. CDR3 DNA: TGTGCCAGTAGTATCGGCAGGGGGACCTACGAGCAGTACTTC.

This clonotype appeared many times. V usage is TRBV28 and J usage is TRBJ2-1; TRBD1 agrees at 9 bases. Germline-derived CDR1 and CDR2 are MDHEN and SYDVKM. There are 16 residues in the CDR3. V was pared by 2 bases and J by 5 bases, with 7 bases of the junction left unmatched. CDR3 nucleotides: TGTGCCAGCAGTTTAATGGCACAGGGGGCGAACAATGAGCAGTTCTTC. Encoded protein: CASSLMAQGANNEQFF.

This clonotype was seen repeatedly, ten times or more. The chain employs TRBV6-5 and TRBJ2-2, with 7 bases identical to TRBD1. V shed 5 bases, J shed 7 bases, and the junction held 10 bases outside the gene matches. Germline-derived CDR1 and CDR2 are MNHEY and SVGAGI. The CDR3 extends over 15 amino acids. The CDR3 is CASSTEQGWDGELFF. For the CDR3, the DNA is TGTGCCAGCAGTACCGAACAGGGGTGGGACGGGGAGCTGTTTTTT.